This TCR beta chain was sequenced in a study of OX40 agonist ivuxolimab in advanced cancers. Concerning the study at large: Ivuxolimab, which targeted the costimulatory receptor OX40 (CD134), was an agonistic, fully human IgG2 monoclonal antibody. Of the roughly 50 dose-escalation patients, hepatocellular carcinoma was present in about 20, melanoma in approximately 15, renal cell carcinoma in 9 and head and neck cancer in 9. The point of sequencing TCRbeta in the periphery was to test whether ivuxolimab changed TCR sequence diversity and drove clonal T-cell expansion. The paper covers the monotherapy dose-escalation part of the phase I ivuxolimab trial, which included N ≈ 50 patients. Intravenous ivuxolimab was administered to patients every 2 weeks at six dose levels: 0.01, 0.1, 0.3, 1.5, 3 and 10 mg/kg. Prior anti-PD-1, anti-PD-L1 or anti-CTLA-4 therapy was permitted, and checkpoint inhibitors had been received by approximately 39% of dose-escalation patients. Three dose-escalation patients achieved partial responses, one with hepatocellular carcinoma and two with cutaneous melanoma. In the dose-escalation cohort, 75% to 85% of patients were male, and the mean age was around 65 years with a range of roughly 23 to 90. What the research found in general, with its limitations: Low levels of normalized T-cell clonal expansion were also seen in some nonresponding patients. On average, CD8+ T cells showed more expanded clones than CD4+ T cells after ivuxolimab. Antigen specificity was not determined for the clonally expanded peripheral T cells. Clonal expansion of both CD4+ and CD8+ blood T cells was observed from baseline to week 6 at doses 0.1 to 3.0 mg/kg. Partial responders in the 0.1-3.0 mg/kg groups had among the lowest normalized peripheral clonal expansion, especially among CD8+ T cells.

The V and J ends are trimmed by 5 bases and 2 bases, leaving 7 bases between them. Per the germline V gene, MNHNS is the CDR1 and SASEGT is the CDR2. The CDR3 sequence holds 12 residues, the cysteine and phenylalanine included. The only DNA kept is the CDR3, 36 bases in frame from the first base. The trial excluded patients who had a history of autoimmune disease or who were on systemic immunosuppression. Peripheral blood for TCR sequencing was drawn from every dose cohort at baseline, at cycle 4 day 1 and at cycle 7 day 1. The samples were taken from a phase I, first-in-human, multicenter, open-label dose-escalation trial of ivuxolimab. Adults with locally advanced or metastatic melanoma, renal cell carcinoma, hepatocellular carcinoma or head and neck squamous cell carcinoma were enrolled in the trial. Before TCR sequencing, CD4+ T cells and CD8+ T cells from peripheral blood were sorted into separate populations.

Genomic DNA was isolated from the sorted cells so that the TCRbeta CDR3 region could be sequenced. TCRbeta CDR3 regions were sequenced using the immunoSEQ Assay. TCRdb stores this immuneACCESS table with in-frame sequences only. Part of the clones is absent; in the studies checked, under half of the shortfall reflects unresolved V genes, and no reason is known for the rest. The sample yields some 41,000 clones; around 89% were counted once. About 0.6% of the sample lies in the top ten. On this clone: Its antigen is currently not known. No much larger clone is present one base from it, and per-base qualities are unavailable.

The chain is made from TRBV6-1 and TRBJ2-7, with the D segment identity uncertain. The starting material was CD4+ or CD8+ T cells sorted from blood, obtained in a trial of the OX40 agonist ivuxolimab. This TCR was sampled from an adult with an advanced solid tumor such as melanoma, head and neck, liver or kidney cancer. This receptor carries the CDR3 CASSLSTYEQYF. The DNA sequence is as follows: TGTGCCAGCAGTCTCAGCACCTACGAGCAGTACTTC.